This is a list of T cell receptor beta chains from one sample in a study of T cells in Graves' hyperthyroidism and ophthalmopathy. TCRdb ran MiXCR on the multiplex PCR reads and lists one entry per CDR3 protein. Of over 400,000 distinct CDR3 sequences in the sample, around a fifth were seen once. The sample was blood. The receptors stem from a woman in her 70s with Graves' ophthalmopathy. CDR3s include the opening cysteine and the closing phenylalanine or tryptophan. Fields, in order: D gene, J gene, V gene, clone size, CDR3 DNA, CDR3 protein. A D gene is named only where the DNA matches it firmly. The listing skips clone size in some rows; elsewhere it reads once, few, many or a size class.

TRBD1 | TRBJ2-7 | TRBV20-1 | few | TGCAGTGCTAGAGCCACCGGGACAGCCAAAGAGCAGTACTTC | CSARATGTAKEQYF
- | TRBJ1-1 | TRBV20-1 | many | TGCAGTGCTCTTCAAACAGTGAACACTGAAGCTTTCTTT | CSALQTVNTEAFF
TRBD2 | TRBJ2-2 | TRBV9 | - | TGTGCCAGCAGCGTTTTGACGGGAGGGCCGCTCGGGGAGCTGTTTTTT | CASSVLTGGPLGELFF
TRBD1 | TRBJ1-5 | TRBV28 | few | TGTGCCAGCAGTTCCCTGACAGGGTTTTATAGCAATCAGCCCCAGCATTTT | CASSSLTGFYSNQPQHF
- | TRBJ1-4 | TRBV12-3/TRBV12-4 | many | TGTGCCAGCAGAAAAAAGGGCGGGTTTAATGAAAAACTGTTTTTT | CASRKKGGFNEKLFF
- | TRBJ1-2 | TRBV9 | - | TGTGCCAGCAGCCCCACCGGGACGGGCGACTATGGCTACACCTTC | CASSPTGTGDYGYTF
TRBD1 | TRBJ1-1 | TRBV6-1 | many | TGTGCCAGCAGGCGAGACAGGGTCACTGAAGCTTTCTTT | CASRRDRVTEAFF
- | TRBJ2-1 | TRBV2 | many | TGTGCCAGCAGTGCGACCAGGGACGGATACAATGAGCAGTTCTTC | CASSATRDGYNEQFF
- | TRBJ1-1 | TRBV12-3/TRBV12-4 | few | TGTGCCAGCAGACCCGAGGGGCCCACTGAAGCTTTCTTT | CASRPEGPTEAFF
- | TRBJ2-1 | TRBV18 | - | TGTGCCAGCTCACCGGCGCCCGGGAATGAGCAGTTCTTC | CASSPAPGNEQFF
TRBD2 | TRBJ2-3 | TRBV28 | once | TGTGCCAGCAGCTCCCAACTAGCGGGGCCCACAGATACGCAGTATTTT | CASSSQLAGPTDTQYF
- | TRBJ1-2 | TRBV3-1 | - | TGTGGCAGCAGCCAAGGGGGTATTTTCGATGGCTACACCTTC | CGSSQGGIFDGYTF
- | TRBJ2-2 | TRBV13 | - | TGTGCCAGCAGCTTAGGTTCGGGACTTACCACCGGGGAGCTGTTTTTT | CASSLGSGLTTGELFF
TRBD2 | TRBJ2-1 | TRBV5-6 | - | TGTGCCAGCAGCTCTCTTCGACTAGCGGGAGGCGGGCAGTTCTTC | CASSSLRLAGGGQFF
- | TRBJ2-3 | TRBV12-3/TRBV12-4 | many | TGTGCCAGCAGTGGTCCAGATACGCAGTATTTT | CASSGPDTQYF
TRBD2 | TRBJ2-7 | TRBV27 | many | TGTGCCAGCAGTTCACTAGCGGGAGTGTACGAGCAGTACTTC | CASSSLAGVYEQYF
TRBD1 | TRBJ1-1 | TRBV7-3 | many | TGTGCCAGCAGCCTCGGGACAGCGATGAACACTGAAGCTTTCTTT | CASSLGTAMNTEAFF